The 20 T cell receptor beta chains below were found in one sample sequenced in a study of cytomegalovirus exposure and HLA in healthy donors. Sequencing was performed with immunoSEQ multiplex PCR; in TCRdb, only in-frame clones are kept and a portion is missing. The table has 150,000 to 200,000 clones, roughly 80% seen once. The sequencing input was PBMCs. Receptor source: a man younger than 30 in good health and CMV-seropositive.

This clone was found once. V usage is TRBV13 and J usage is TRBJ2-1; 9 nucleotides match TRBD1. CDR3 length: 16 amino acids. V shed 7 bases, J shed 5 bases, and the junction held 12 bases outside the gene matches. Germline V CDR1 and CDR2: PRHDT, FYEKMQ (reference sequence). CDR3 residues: CASTLRDRDQNNEQFF. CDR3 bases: TGTGCCAGCACCCTAAGGGACAGGGATCAAAACAATGAGCAGTTCTTC.

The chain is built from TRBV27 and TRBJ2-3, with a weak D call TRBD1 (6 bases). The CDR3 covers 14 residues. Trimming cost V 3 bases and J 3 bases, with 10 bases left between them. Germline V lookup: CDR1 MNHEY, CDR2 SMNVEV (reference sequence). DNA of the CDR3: TGTGCCAGCAGTTTTCTCCAGGGGACAGATACGCAGTATTTT. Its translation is CASSFLQGTDTQYF.

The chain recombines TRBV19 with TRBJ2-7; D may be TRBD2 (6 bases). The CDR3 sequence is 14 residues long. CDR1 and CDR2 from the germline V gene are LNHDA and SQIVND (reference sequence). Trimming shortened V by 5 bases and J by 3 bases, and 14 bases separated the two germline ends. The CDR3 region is CASSPAGLHYEQYF. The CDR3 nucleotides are TGTGCCAGTAGTCCCGCGGGACTCCACTACGAGCAGTACTTC.

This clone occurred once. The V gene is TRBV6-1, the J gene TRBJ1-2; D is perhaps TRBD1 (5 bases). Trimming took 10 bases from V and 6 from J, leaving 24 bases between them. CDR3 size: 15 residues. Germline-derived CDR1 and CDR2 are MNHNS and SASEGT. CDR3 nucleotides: TGTGCCAACACACCCCGTGGCAGGGAGGAGAATGGCTACACCTTC. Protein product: CANTPRGREENGYTF.

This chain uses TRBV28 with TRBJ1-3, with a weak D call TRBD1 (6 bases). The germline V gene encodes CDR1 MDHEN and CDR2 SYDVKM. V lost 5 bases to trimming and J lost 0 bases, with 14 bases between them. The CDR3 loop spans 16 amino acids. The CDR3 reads CASSTGIWSSGNTIYF. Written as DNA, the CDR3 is TGTGCCAGCAGTACAGGGATTTGGAGCTCTGGAAACACCATATATTTT.

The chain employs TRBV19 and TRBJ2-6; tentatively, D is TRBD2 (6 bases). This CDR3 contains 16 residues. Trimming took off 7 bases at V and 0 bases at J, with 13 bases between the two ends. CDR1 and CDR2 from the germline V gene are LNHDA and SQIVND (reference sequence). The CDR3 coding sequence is TGTGCCAGTACTGGGGGGAGGAGCTCTGGGGCCAACGTCCTGACTTTC. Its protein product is CASTGGRSSGANVLTF.

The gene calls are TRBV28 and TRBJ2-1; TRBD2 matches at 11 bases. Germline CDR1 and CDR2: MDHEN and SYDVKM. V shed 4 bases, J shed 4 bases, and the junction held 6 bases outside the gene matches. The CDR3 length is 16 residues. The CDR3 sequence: CASSSLAGGMYNEQFF. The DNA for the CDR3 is TGTGCCAGCAGTTCTTTAGCGGGAGGGATGTACAATGAGCAGTTCTTC. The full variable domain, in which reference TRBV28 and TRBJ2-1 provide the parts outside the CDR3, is DVKVTQSSRYLVKRTGEKVFLECVQDMDHENMFWYRQDPGLGLRLIYFSYDVKMKEKGDIPEGYSVSREKKERFSLILESASTNQTSMYLCASSSLAGGMYNEQFFGPGTRLTVL.

CDR3 amino acids: CASSQSPPGTGDNEQFF. The CDR3 coding sequence is TGCGCCAGCAGCCAATCCCCGCCCGGGACAGGGGACAATGAGCAGTTCTTC. V is TRBV4-3 and J is TRBJ2-1, with 10 bases aligning to TRBD1. Looked up from germline, CDR1 is LGHNA and CDR2 is YSLEER. The CDR3 totals 17 residues. Trimming cost V 2 bases and J 5 bases; bases outside gene matches: 9.

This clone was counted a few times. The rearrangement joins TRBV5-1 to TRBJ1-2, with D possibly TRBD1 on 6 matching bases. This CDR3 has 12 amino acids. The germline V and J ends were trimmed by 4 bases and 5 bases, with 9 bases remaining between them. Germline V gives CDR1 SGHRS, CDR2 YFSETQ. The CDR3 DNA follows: TGCGCCAGCAGCCCCGACAGGTATGGCTACACCTTC. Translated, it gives CASSPDRYGYTF.

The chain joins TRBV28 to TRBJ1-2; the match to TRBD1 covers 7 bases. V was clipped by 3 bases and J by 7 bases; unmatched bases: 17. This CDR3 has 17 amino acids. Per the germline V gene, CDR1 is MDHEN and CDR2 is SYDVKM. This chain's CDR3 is CASSFTWTTGQPTGYTF. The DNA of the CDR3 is TGTGCCAGCAGTTTTACGTGGACGACAGGGCAGCCGACTGGCTACACCTTC.

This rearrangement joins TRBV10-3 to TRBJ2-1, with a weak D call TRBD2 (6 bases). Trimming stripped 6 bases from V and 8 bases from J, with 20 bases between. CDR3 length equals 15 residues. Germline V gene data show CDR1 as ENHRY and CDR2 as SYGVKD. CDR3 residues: CAISPLSGTVYEQFF. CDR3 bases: TGTGCCATCAGCCCCCTTAGCGGTACGGTCTATGAGCAGTTCTTC.

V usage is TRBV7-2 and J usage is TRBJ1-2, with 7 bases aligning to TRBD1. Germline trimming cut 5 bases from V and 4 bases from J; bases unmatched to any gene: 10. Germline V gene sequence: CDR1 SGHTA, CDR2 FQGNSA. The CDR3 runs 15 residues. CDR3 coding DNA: TGTGCCAGCAGCCTACCGGGACAGCTTTCCTATGGCTACACCTTC. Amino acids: CASSLPGQLSYGYTF.

This chain's CDR3 is CASSLAVRQTNTEAFF. Written as DNA, the CDR3 is TGTGCCAGCAGCTTAGCCGTTCGGCAGACAAACACTGAAGCTTTCTTT. This sequence joins TRBV7-8 and TRBJ1-1; D ambiguous. The germline V gene encodes CDR1 SGHVS and CDR2 FQNEAQ. The CDR3 is made up of 16 amino acids. V was shortened by 0 bases and J by 2 bases, with 13 bases between the two germline ends.

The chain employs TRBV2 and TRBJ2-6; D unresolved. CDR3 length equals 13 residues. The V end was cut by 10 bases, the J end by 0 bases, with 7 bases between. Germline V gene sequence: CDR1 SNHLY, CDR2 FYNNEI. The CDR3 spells CAKQRSGANVLTF. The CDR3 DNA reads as TGTGCCAAGCAGCGCTCTGGGGCCAACGTCCTGACTTTC.

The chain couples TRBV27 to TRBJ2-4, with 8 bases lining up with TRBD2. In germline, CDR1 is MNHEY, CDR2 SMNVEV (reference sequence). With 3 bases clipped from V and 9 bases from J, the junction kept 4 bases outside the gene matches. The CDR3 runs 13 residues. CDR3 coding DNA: TGTGCCAGCAGTTTTCGGGAGGGGGGCATTCAGTACTTC. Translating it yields CASSFREGGIQYF.

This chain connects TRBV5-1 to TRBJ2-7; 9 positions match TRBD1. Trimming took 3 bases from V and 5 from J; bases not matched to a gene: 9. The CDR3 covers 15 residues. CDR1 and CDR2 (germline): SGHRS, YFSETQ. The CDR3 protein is CASSSLARQGDEQYF. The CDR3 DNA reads TGCGCCAGCAGCTCACTCGCTAGACAGGGGGACGAGCAGTACTTC.

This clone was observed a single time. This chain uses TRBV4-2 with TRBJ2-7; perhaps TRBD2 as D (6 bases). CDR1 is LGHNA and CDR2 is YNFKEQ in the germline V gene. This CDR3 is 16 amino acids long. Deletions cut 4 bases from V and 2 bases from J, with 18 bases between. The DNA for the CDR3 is TGTGCCAGCAGCCGCAATTTGGGCAGGAGGGCCTACGAGCAGTACTTC. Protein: CASSRNLGRRAYEQYF.

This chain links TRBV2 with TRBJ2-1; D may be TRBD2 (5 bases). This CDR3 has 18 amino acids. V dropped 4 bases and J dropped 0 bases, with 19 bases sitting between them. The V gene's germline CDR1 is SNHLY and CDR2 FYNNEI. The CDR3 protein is CASSVSSSLGDSYNEQFF. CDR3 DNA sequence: TGTGCCAGCAGTGTTTCCTCGTCGCTCGGGGACTCCTACAATGAGCAGTTCTTC.

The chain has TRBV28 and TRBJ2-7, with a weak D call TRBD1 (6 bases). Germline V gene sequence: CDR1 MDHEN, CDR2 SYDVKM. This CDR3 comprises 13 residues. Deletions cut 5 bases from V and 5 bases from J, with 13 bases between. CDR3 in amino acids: CASSPSTGHEQYF. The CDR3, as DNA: TGTGCCAGCAGTCCCTCGACAGGCCACGAGCAGTACTTC. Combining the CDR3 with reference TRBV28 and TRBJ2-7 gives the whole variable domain DVKVTQSSRYLVKRTGEKVFLECVQDMDHENMFWYRQDPGLGLRLIYFSYDVKMKEKGDIPEGYSVSREKKERFSLILESASTNQTSMYLCASSPSTGHEQYFGPGTRLTVT.

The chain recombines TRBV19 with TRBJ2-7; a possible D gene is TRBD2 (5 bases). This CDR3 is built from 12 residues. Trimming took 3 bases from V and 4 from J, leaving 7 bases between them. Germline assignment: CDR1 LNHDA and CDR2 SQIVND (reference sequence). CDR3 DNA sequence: TGTGCCAGTAGTATCCCGGGATACGAGCAGTACTTC. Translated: CASSIPGYEQYF.